These 26 T cell receptor beta chains were all obtained from the same sample, sequenced in a study of OX40 agonist ivuxolimab in advanced cancers. The data were produced by immunoSEQ multiplex PCR, yet TCRdb's version contains in-frame clones alone and is incomplete. The sample lists approximately 70,000 clones, around 94% occurring once. Sequences were derived from CD4+ or CD8+ T cells sorted from blood, sampled in a trial of the OX40 agonist ivuxolimab. These receptors originate from an adult with an advanced solid tumor such as melanoma, head and neck, liver or kidney cancer.

The rearrangement uses TRBV2 and TRBJ1-3; D is unresolved. There are 15 residues in the CDR3. Trimming removed 4 bases at V and 0 bases at J, with 10 bases between. Per the germline V gene, CDR1 is SNHLY and CDR2 is FYNNEI. The CDR3 sequence: CASSGQALSGNTIYF. The CDR3, as DNA: TGTGCCAGCAGTGGCCAGGCGCTCTCTGGAAACACCATATATTTT. Together with reference TRBV2 and TRBJ1-3, the CDR3 gives the full variable domain: EPEVTQTPSHQVTQMGQEVILRCVPISNHLYFYWYRQILGQKVEFLVSFYNNEISEKSEIFDDQFSVERPDGSNFTLKIRSTKLEDSAMYFCASSGQALSGNTIYFGEGSWLTVV.

The chain combines TRBV7-2 with TRBJ2-5; 9 bases match TRBD2. Germline V CDR1 and CDR2: SGHTA, FQGNSA. The CDR3 covers 15 residues. J was trimmed by 5 bases and V by 1 base; bases with no gene match: 5. CDR3 DNA: TGTGCCAGCAGCTTAGATGGGCGGGAGGGGGAGACCCAGTACTTC. Residues: CASSLDGREGETQYF.

The chain recombines TRBV4-3 with TRBJ2-1; D unresolved. CDR1 and CDR2 from the germline V gene are LGHNA and YSLEER. This CDR3 contains 14 residues. V was trimmed by 0 bases and J by 3 bases, leaving 6 bases between them. CDR3 nucleotide sequence: TGCGCCAGCAGCCAAGATTCCGGCTACAATGAGCAGTTCTTC. This translates into CASSQDSGYNEQFF.

The V and J genes are TRBV11-2 and TRBJ1-1; no definite D call. Per germline, CDR1 SGHAT and CDR2 FQNNGV. V was trimmed by 3 bases and J by 4 bases, leaving 3 bases between them. The CDR3 runs to 11 residues. CDR3 DNA: TGTGCCAGCAGCTTGGGCACTGAAGCTTTCTTT. It codes for CASSLGTEAFF.

The J gene is TRBJ1-3, the V gene TRBV7-2; D remains unclear. The CDR3 contains 13 residues. Germline-derived CDR1 and CDR2 are SGHTA and FQGNSA. V was pared by 0 bases and J by 5 bases, with 5 bases between. Here the CDR3 reads CASSLAERNTIYF. CDR3 DNA sequence: TGTGCCAGCAGCTTAGCGGAGAGAAACACCATATATTTT.

Comments on this clone: The junction differs from germline at one of its ends, possibly a read error. This chain uses TRBV7-7 with TRBJ2-2; D not certain. Germline lookup yields CDR1 SSHAT and CDR2 FNYEAQ (reference sequence). The CDR3 has 15 residues. CDR3 coding DNA: TGTGCTAGCAGCCCAAGTTCCACCTCCGCCGGGGAGCTGTTTTTT. Protein: CASSPSSTSAGELFF. Drawing the rest from reference TRBV7-7 and TRBJ2-2, the complete variable domain is GAGVSQSPRYKVTKRGQDVTLRCDPISSHATLYWYQQALGQGPEFLTYFNYEAQPDKSGLPSDRFSAERPEGSISTLTIQRTEQRDSAMYRCASSPSSTSAGELFFGEGSRLTVL.

This chain joins TRBV28 and TRBJ1-4; 9 bases fit TRBD1. This CDR3 is built from 14 residues. From germline, CDR1 is MDHEN and CDR2 SYDVKM. J lost 8 bases, V lost 6 bases, and 7 bases had no gene match. For the CDR3, the DNA is TGTGCCAGCAGCGTACAGGGGGCAGGGGAAAAACTGTTTTTT. Its translation: CASSVQGAGEKLFF. The complete variable domain, with remaining parts taken from reference TRBV28 and TRBJ1-4, reads DVKVTQSSRYLVKRTGEKVFLECVQDMDHENMFWYRQDPGLGLRLIYFSYDVKMKEKGDIPEGYSVSREKKERFSLILESASTNQTSMYLCASSVQGAGEKLFFGSGTQLSVL.

This clone was picked up a small number of times. The V and J genes are TRBV28 and TRBJ2-7; maybe TRBD2 (6 bases). The germline gives CDR1 MDHEN, CDR2 SYDVKM. The ends were cut back, 5 bases at V and 0 bases at J, with 17 bases in the middle. The CDR3 is 16 residues long. The CDR3 bases are TGTGCCAGCAGTCTCAATCTAGCGAGCCTCTCCTACGAGCAGTACTTC. Amino acid sequence: CASSLNLASLSYEQYF.

The chain carries TRBV11-3 and TRBJ2-7, with 9 bases identical to TRBD2. With 4 bases clipped from V and 7 bases from J, the junction kept 8 bases outside the gene matches. The CDR3 covers 14 residues. In germline, CDR1 is SGHNT, CDR2 YENEEA. CDR3 residues: CASSSGGLALEQYF. As DNA, the CDR3 is TGTGCCAGCAGCTCCGGGGGACTAGCTCTAGAGCAGTACTTC.

The chain is built from TRBV7-2 and TRBJ2-3; no clear D gene. CDR1 is SGHTA, CDR2 FQGNSA, per germline. The V and J ends lost 1 base and 4 bases respectively, with 15 bases between them. The CDR3 has 16 amino acids. CDR3 in amino acids: CASSLVGLGLADTQYF. DNA of the CDR3: TGTGCCAGCAGCTTAGTAGGGCTAGGGTTGGCAGATACGCAGTATTTT. The variable domain in full, completed from reference TRBV7-2 and TRBJ2-3, reads GAGVSQSPSNKVTEKGKDVELRCDPISGHTALYWYRQSLGQGLEFLIYFQGNSAPDKSGLPSDRFSAERTGGSVSTLTIQRTQQEDSAVYLCASSLVGLGLADTQYFGPGTRLTVL.

This clone was counted only a few times. CDR3 sequence (DNA): TGTGCCAGCAGCAGCGTGGGGGAAGCTTTCTTT. This encodes CASSSVGEAFF. The gene calls are TRBV27 and TRBJ1-1; D ambiguous. V dropped 6 bases and J dropped 8 bases, with 10 bases sitting between them. Germline V gene data show CDR1 as MNHEY and CDR2 as SMNVEV (reference sequence). This CDR3 contains 11 residues.

Worth noting for this clone: A junction end diverges from the germline sequence, so it may reflect a read error. The chain uses TRBV7-8 and TRBJ1-1, with TRBD1 identical over 8 bases. There are 13 residues in the CDR3. CDR1 is SGHVS and CDR2 is FQNEAQ in the germline V gene. The chain's CDR3 is CASSLDREAEAFF. The CDR3 DNA reads TGTGCTAGCAGTTTGGACAGGGAGGCTGAAGCTTTCTTT.

V usage is TRBV9 and J usage is TRBJ2-5; a weak D match, TRBD1 (6 bases). The CDR3 runs to 14 residues. Trimming took off 0 bases at V and 7 bases at J, with 13 bases between the two ends. Germline-derived CDR1 and CDR2 are SGDLS and YYNGEE. The CDR3 loop reads CASSVVSGDVTQYF. The DNA of the CDR3 is TGTGCCAGCAGCGTAGTTTCAGGGGACGTGACCCAGTACTTC. Supplemented by reference TRBV9 and TRBJ2-5, the full variable domain reads DSGVTQTPKHLITATGQRVTLRCSPRSGDLSVYWYQQSLDQGLQFLIQYYNGEERAKGNILERFSAQQFPDLHSELNLSSLELGDSALYFCASSVVSGDVTQYFGPGTRLLVL.

J is TRBJ1-2 and V is TRBV5-4, with 9 bases that match TRBD1. V dropped 4 bases and J dropped 2; count of bases not matched to a gene: 6. There are 15 residues in the CDR3. Per the germline V gene, CDR1 is SGHNT and CDR2 is YYREEE (reference sequence). The CDR3 loop reads CASSEPGQGNYGYTF. CDR3 sequence (DNA): TGTGCCAGCAGCGAACCGGGACAGGGAAACTATGGCTACACCTTC.

CDR3 region: CASSSRQGETETQYF. CDR3 coding DNA: TGTGCCAGCAGCTCTCGACAGGGGGAGACGGAGACCCAGTACTTC. The V and J genes are TRBV7-2 and TRBJ2-5, with 9 bases aligning to TRBD1. V lost 4 bases, J lost 5 bases, and 8 bases stayed unmatched. CDR3 length: 15 residues. CDR1 is SGHTA, CDR2 FQGNSA, per germline.

The chain uses TRBV28 and TRBJ2-5; D may be TRBD2 (5 bases). CDR1 is MDHEN, CDR2 SYDVKM, per germline. The CDR3 loop spans 14 amino acids. V lost 6 bases to trimming and J lost 2 bases, with 13 bases between them. The CDR3, as DNA: TGTGCCAGCAGGCCACTAGAGACGCAAGAGACCCAGTACTTC. Its translation: CASRPLETQETQYF.

The chain is built from TRBV5-4 and TRBJ2-1; the D is unclear. Germline-derived CDR1 and CDR2 are SGHNT and YYREEE (reference sequence). Trimming stripped 0 bases from V and 2 bases from J, with 0 bases between. The CDR3 loop spans 12 amino acids. For the CDR3, the DNA is TGTGCCAGCAGCTTGGCCTACAATGAGCAGTTCTTC. Protein sequence: CASSLAYNEQFF.

CDR3 residues: CASSFLGTGSTDTQYF. CDR3 nucleotides: TGTGCCAGCAGTTTTTTGGGCACGGGAAGCACAGATACGCAGTATTTT. This chain links TRBV28 with TRBJ2-3, with a weak D call TRBD2 (5 bases). CDR3 size: 16 residues. Between the trimmed V and J ends, which lost 3 bases and 0 bases, there was a span of 13 bases. Germline V gives CDR1 MDHEN, CDR2 SYDVKM.

The chain carries TRBV28 and TRBJ2-7; D not resolved. Germline V gene data show CDR1 as MDHEN and CDR2 as SYDVKM. Deletions cut 4 bases from V and 2 bases from J, with 9 bases between. This CDR3 comprises 13 residues. The CDR3 DNA reads TGTGCCAGCAGTTCCCAGACCCCCTACGAGCAGTACTTC. Its protein product is CASSSQTPYEQYF.

This clone was observed a single time. The chain joins TRBV25-1 to TRBJ2-5; D may match TRBD1 or TRBD2 (5 bases each). The germline V and J ends were trimmed by 6 bases and 5 bases, with 16 bases remaining between them. There are 14 residues in the CDR3. Germline lookup yields CDR1 MGHDK and CDR2 SYGVNS. Here the CDR3 DNA reads TGTGCCAGCAGGTCCCCCGGGGCCTTCGAGACCCAGTACTTC. Its protein is CASRSPGAFETQYF.

J is TRBJ1-5 and V is TRBV5-5; D is unresolved. The CDR3 length is 15 residues. In germline, CDR1 is SGHKS, CDR2 YYEKEE (reference sequence). The ends were cut back, 3 bases at V and 0 bases at J, with 10 bases in the middle. CDR3 sequence: CASSWGVYSNQPQHF. For the CDR3, the DNA is TGTGCCAGCAGCTGGGGAGTTTATAGCAATCAGCCCCAGCATTTT.

The rearrangement links TRBV6-1 to TRBJ2-1; 9 nucleotides line up with TRBD2. Germline loops: CDR1 MNHNS, CDR2 SASEGT. V shed 9 bases and J 7 bases; nucleotides not matched to a gene: 10. The length of the CDR3 is 14 residues. The CDR3 DNA reads as TGTGCCAGTACGACAAGCGGGAGGACAAATGAGCAGTTCTTC. Protein: CASTTSGRTNEQFF.

This clone is a singleton in its sample. V gene TRBV18 combines with J gene TRBJ1-1; 8 bases line up with TRBD1. V lost 4 bases and J lost 3; bases outside the gene matches: 7. Germline V gene data show CDR1 as KGHSH and CDR2 as LQKENI. The CDR3 has 15 amino acids. In DNA form, the CDR3 reads TGTGCCAGCTCACAAGGACAGGGAGTTCACACTGAAGCTTTCTTT. This encodes CASSQGQGVHTEAFF.

This clone was detected only a few times. The V and J genes are TRBV27 and TRBJ1-1, with unresolved D. Trimming removed 5 bases from V and 3 bases from J, with 13 bases in between. From germline, CDR1 is MNHEY and CDR2 SMNVEV (reference sequence). CDR3 size: 14 residues. This CDR3 reads CASSVGKGDTEAFF. CDR3 DNA sequence: TGTGCCAGCAGTGTAGGGAAAGGAGACACTGAAGCTTTCTTT.

This sequence joins TRBV4-2 and TRBJ2-3; 7 nucleotides agree with TRBD1. Germline trimming cut 4 bases from V and 2 bases from J; bases unmatched to any gene: 6. Germline values: CDR1 LGHNA, CDR2 YNFKEQ. The CDR3 extends over 15 amino acids. The DNA for the CDR3 is TGTGCCAGCAGCCCGGGACAGAGAATCACAGATACGCAGTATTTT. Encoded protein: CASSPGQRITDTQYF.

The rearrangement links TRBV5-8 to TRBJ2-1; D is uncertain. The germline CDR1 and CDR2 sequences are SGHTS and YDEGEE. Trimming stripped 4 bases from V and 0 bases from J, with 11 bases between. The CDR3 consists of 15 residues. CDR3 bases: TGTGCCAGCAGCCCTCGGTTATTCTCCTACAATGAGCAGTTCTTC. Translation gives CASSPRLFSYNEQFF.